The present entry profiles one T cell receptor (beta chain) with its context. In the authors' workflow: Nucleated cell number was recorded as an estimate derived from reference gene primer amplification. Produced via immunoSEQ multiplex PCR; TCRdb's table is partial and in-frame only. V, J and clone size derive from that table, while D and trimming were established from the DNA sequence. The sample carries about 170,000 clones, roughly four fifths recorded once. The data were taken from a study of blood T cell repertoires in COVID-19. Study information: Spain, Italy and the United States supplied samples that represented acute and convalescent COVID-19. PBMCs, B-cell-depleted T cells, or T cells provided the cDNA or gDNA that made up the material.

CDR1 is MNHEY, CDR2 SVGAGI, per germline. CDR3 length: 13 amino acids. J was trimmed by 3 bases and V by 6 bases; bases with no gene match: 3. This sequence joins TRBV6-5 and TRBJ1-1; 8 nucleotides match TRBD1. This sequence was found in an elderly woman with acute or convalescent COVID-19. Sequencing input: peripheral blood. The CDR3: CASRQGADTEAFF. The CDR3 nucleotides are TGTGCCAGCAGGCAGGGGGCAGACACTGAAGCTTTCTTT.